These 21 T cell receptor beta chains originate from one sample sequenced in a study of T cell changes during pregnancy in multiple sclerosis. TCRdb's table, derived via immunoSEQ multiplex PCR, lists solely in-frame clones and lacks some. The data hold some 87,000 clones, with about 92% observed a single time. The sample was peripheral blood, taken in the first trimester of pregnancy. These receptors all stem from a female donor with multiple sclerosis, enrolled in a pregnancy study.

The genes are TRBV29-1 and TRBJ2-3; perhaps TRBD2 as D (6 bases). The V end lost 3 bases, the J end lost 1 base, and 11 bases lay between the germline ends. This CDR3 has 14 residues. The germline V gene encodes CDR1 SQVTM and CDR2 ANQGSEA. CDR3 coding DNA: TGCAGCGTTGAGGGTTGGGGGGGCACAGATACGCAGTATTTT. It is translated as CSVEGWGGTDTQYF.

CDR3 nucleotides: TGTGCCAGCAGCCTGGGACAGCCCAGCCAGCCCCAGCATTTT. Its translation: CASSLGQPSQPQHF. The chain has TRBV28 and TRBJ1-5; 7 nucleotides line up with TRBD1. This CDR3 comprises 14 residues. V dropped 6 bases and J dropped 7; count of bases not matched to a gene: 9. CDR1 and CDR2 (germline): MDHEN, SYDVKM.

This chain's CDR3 is CASSRLNYGYTF. CDR3 in DNA: TGTGCCAGCAGTAGACTTAACTATGGCTACACCTTC. This chain joins TRBV28 and TRBJ1-2, with D hard to call. In germline, CDR1 is MDHEN, CDR2 SYDVKM. V was trimmed by 5 bases and J by 1 base, leaving 5 bases between them. The length of the CDR3 is 12 residues.

The chain joins TRBV29-1 to TRBJ2-3; D perhaps matches TRBD2 (6 bases). CDR1 and CDR2 from the germline V gene are SQVTM and ANQGSEA. V lost 0 bases and J lost 6, with 13 bases in between. The length of the CDR3 is 14 residues. CDR3 region: CSVEDGGRLDTQYF. CDR3 in DNA: TGCAGCGTTGAAGATGGAGGGAGGCTGGATACGCAGTATTTT.

In its sample, this clone was seen a few times. V and J are TRBV4-3 and TRBJ2-7, with a tentative D call TRBD2 (6 bases). Trimming shortened V by 4 bases and J by 2 bases, and 15 bases separated the two germline ends. Per germline, CDR1 LGHNA and CDR2 YSLEER. The CDR3 is 15 residues long. The CDR3 DNA is TGCGCCAGCAGCCCTAGTAGCGGATCCACCTACGAGCAGTACTTC. Its protein is CASSPSSGSTYEQYF.

The J gene is TRBJ1-4, the V gene TRBV25-1; 9 nucleotides match TRBD1. CDR1 is MGHDK, CDR2 SYGVNS, per germline. This CDR3 contains 16 residues. J lost 6 bases, V lost 7 bases, and 12 bases had no gene match. The CDR3 protein is CASKAANRGPYEKLFF. As DNA, the CDR3 is TGTGCCAGCAAGGCCGCTAACAGGGGGCCTTATGAAAAACTGTTTTTT.

The rearrangement links TRBV28 to TRBJ2-2, with a weak D call TRBD2 (6 bases). CDR1 and CDR2 from the germline V gene are MDHEN and SYDVKM. V lost 10 bases to trimming and J lost 6 bases, with 12 bases between them. This CDR3 region has 12 residues. The CDR3 protein is CATLAAPGELFF. CDR3 DNA: TGTGCCACCTTAGCGGCCCCCGGGGAGCTGTTTTTT.

This chain uses TRBV14 with TRBJ1-2; no reliable D call. Trimming took 1 base from V and 1 from J, leaving 13 bases between them. This CDR3 has 16 amino acids. Germline CDR1 is SGHDN and CDR2 is FVKESK. For the CDR3, the DNA is TGTGCCAGCAGCCAAGGACGAGGGATTGGTAACTATGGCTACACCTTC. Translated: CASSQGRGIGNYGYTF.

This chain uses TRBV9 with TRBJ2-7; perhaps TRBD1 as D (6 bases). This CDR3 contains 14 residues. Germline lookup yields CDR1 SGDLS and CDR2 YYNGEE. The V gene lost 0 bases and the J gene lost 2 bases, with 9 bases spanning the gap. The CDR3 coding sequence is TGTGCCAGCAGCGTAGCCCCAGGGGCCTACGAGCAGTACTTC. Translated: CASSVAPGAYEQYF.

The chain couples TRBV4-2 to TRBJ2-3, with TRBD2 matching over 7 bases. The V segment lost 0 bases and the J segment 0 bases; nucleotides outside the gene matches: 9. The CDR3 contains 18 residues. Germline-derived CDR1 and CDR2 are LGHNA and YNFKEQ. DNA for the CDR3: TGTGCCAGCAGCCAAGAACCAATAGCGGGCCCCAGCACAGATACGCAGTATTTT. Translation: CASSQEPIAGPSTDTQYF.

The chain recombines TRBV19 with TRBJ2-5; possible D gene TRBD2, 6 bases. Trimming removed 4 bases at V and 5 bases at J, with 23 bases between. Germline loops: CDR1 LNHDA, CDR2 SQIVND (reference sequence). This CDR3 has 17 residues. The CDR3 spells CASSTRDSREWLETQYF. CDR3 nucleotide sequence: TGTGCCAGTAGTACCCGGGACTCACGGGAGTGGCTGGAGACCCAGTACTTC.

This clone was observed a single time. The chain combines TRBV29-1 with TRBJ2-7, with a tentative D call TRBD2 (5 bases). The CDR3 loop spans 12 amino acids. Germline assignment: CDR1 SQVTM and CDR2 ANQGSEA. V lost 4 bases, J lost 4 bases, and 11 bases lay in between. Written as DNA, the CDR3 is TGCAGCGTTGGATTGTCGGGATACGAGCAGTACTTC. It codes for CSVGLSGYEQYF.

The J gene is TRBJ2-7, the V gene TRBV30; D is possibly TRBD1 (6 bases). Trimming took 4 bases from V and 6 from J, leaving 22 bases between them. This CDR3 has 15 amino acids. CDR1 and CDR2 (germline): GTSNPN, SVGIG (reference sequence). This CDR3 is CAWTGVGGRSGEQYF. CDR3 coding DNA: TGTGCCTGGACCGGGGTAGGGGGACGTAGTGGCGAGCAGTACTTC.

The rearrangement links TRBV30 to TRBJ2-7; D possibly corresponds to TRBD1 (6 bases). Trimming left V 2 bases short and J 3 bases short, with 14 bases between. Germline loops: CDR1 GTSNPN, CDR2 SVGIG (reference sequence). The CDR3 totals 14 residues. For the CDR3, the DNA is TGTGCCTGGAGTTACAGGGTTGTCGACTACGAGCAGTACTTC. Translating gives CAWSYRVVDYEQYF. The whole variable domain, remainder taken from reference TRBV30 and TRBJ2-7, is SQTIHQWPATLVQPVGSPLSLECTVEGTSNPNLYWYRQAAGRGLQLLFYSVGIGQISSEVPQNLSASRPQDRQFILSSKKLLLSDSGFYLCAWSYRVVDYEQYFGPGTRLTVT.

The rearrangement joins TRBV9 to TRBJ2-3; 9 bases match TRBD1. The CDR3 spans 16 residues. CDR1 SGDLS and CDR2 YYNGEE come from the germline V gene. Germline trimming cut 0 bases from V and 3 bases from J; bases unmatched to any gene: 5. The CDR3 DNA sequence: TGTGCCAGCAGCGTAGAGGGGGGACAGGGTACAGATACGCAGTATTTT. Translated, it gives CASSVEGGQGTDTQYF.

This sequence joins TRBV18 and TRBJ2-5; 9 nucleotides align to TRBD1. V trimming: 3 bases; J trimming: 4 bases; junction bases outside the gene matches: 3. The CDR3 has 14 amino acids. In germline, CDR1 is KGHSH, CDR2 LQKENI. The CDR3 loop reads CASSPRTGVETQYF. Here the CDR3 DNA reads TGTGCCAGCTCACCCAGGACAGGGGTAGAGACCCAGTACTTC.

CDR3 coding DNA: TGTGCCTGGACCAGACAGGGTGGTTCACCCCTCCACTTT. This translates into CAWTRQGGSPLHF. The rearrangement joins TRBV30 to TRBJ1-6; 7 bases line up with TRBD1. V lost 4 bases to trimming and J lost 9 bases; unmatched junction nucleotides: 6. Germline values: CDR1 GTSNPN, CDR2 SVGIG (reference sequence). CDR3 size: 13 residues.

The chain is built from TRBV29-1 and TRBJ2-1; 8 bases fit TRBD2. J gave up 1 base and V 3 bases, and 2 bases lay outside the gene matches. This CDR3 is built from 14 residues. In germline, CDR1 is SQVTM, CDR2 ANQGSEA. The CDR3 region has the DNA TGCAGCGTTGACAGCGGGAGATCCTACAATGAGCAGTTCTTC. It yields the protein CSVDSGRSYNEQFF.

The chain employs TRBV19 and TRBJ1-2, with 8 bases that match TRBD1. With 6 bases clipped from V and 7 bases from J, the junction kept 7 bases outside the gene matches. CDR1 is LNHDA, CDR2 SQIVND, per germline (reference sequence). This CDR3 has 13 residues. CDR3 amino acids: CASSPDRVGGYTF. Written as DNA, the CDR3 is TGTGCCAGTAGCCCGGACAGGGTGGGTGGCTACACCTTC. The full variable domain, in which reference TRBV19 and TRBJ1-2 provide the parts outside the CDR3, is DGGITQSPKYLFRKEGQNVTLSCEQNLNHDAMYWYRQDPGQGLRLIYYSQIVNDFQKGDIAEGYSVSREKKESFPLTVTSAQKNPTAFYLCASSPDRVGGYTFGSGTRLTVV.

The rearrangement joins TRBV12-5 to TRBJ2-7; possibly TRBD2 for D (5 bases). The V and J ends lost 1 base and 9 bases respectively, with 13 bases between them. Germline V lookup: CDR1 LGHNT, CDR2 FRNRAP. The CDR3 loop spans 13 amino acids. CDR3 nucleotide sequence: TGTGCTAGTGGTTTGGCCGGAGGCTGGAGGCAGTACTTC. Translating it yields CASGLAGGWRQYF.

V and J are TRBV5-6 and TRBJ2-5; possibly TRBD1 for D (6 bases). V lost 4 bases to trimming and J lost 7 bases, with 11 bases between them. Germline CDR1 and CDR2: SGHDT and YYEEEE. The CDR3 is 12 amino acids. The CDR3 coding sequence is TGTGCCAGCAGCGTCACCAGGGGGACCCAGTACTTC. Amino acids: CASSVTRGTQYF. Supplemented by reference TRBV5-6 and TRBJ2-5, the full variable domain reads DAGVTQSPTHLIKTRGQQVTLRCSPKSGHDTVSWYQQALGQGPQFIFQYYEEEERQRGNFPDRFSGHQFPNYSSELNVNALLLGDSALYLCASSVTRGTQYFGPGTRLLVL.